The T cell receptor beta chain under discussion was sequenced for a study of shared clonotypes between healthy human individuals. Whole-study context: A few men and a couple of women, aged 18 to 49, were donors. Study results and caveats: Larger estimated richness was generally seen in naive subsets than in memory subsets. Clonotypes not shared had lower generation probabilities than those common to all four donors.

A remark on this clone: Its antigen is currently unknown.

The split of CD4+ cells yielded CD45RA+ naive and CD45RA-negative memory subsets. This CDR3 is built from 14 residues. Germline CDR1 and CDR2: SGHAT and FQNNGV. V was clipped by 0 bases and J by 7 bases, with 10 bases between them. Data came from immunoSEQ multiplex PCR; TCRdb stores just in-frame clones and leaves some out. The sample contains 2 million to 2.5 million clones, 90% to 95% of which appear only once. The TCR sequence derives from a man aged 18 to 30 in good health. Some clones in this sample may be carry-over from other donors' samples. V is TRBV11-2 and J is TRBJ2-1, with D perhaps matching TRBD2 (6 bases). The sequenced material came from naive CD4+ T cells from PBMCs. Subset denoted: CD45RA+ positively selected. The CDR3 loop reads CASSLDLRENEQFF. The DNA of the CDR3 is TGTGCCAGCAGCTTAGATTTGCGGGAAAATGAGCAGTTCTTC.